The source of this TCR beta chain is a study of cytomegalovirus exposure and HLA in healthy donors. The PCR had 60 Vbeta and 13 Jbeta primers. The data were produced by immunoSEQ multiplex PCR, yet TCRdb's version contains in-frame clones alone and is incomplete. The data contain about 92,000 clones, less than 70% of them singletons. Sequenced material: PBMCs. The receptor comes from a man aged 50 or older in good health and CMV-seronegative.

The CDR3 region is CASSFLRGGAGTDTQYF. In DNA form, the CDR3 reads TGTGCCAGCAGCTTCCTGCGCGGGGGGGCCGGCACAGATACGCAGTATTTT. This chain uses TRBV5-6 with TRBJ2-3; 9 nucleotides agree with TRBD2. Germline CDR1 reads SGHDT; CDR2 reads YYEEEE. The CDR3 spans 17 residues. V shed 2 bases, J shed 1 base, and the junction held 8 bases outside the gene matches. Complete variable domain (other parts from reference TRBV5-6 and TRBJ2-3): DAGVTQSPTHLIKTRGQQVTLRCSPKSGHDTVSWYQQALGQGPQFIFQYYEEEERQRGNFPDRFSGHQFPNYSSELNVNALLLGDSALYLCASSFLRGGAGTDTQYFGPGTRLTVL.